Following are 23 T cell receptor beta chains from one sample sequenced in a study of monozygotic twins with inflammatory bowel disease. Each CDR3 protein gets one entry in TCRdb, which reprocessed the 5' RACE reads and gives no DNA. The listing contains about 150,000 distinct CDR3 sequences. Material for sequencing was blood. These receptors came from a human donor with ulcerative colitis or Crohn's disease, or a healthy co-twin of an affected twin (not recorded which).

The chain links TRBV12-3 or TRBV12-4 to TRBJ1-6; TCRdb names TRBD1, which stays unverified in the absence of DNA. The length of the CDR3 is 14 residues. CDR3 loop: CASSPTGDGSPLHF.

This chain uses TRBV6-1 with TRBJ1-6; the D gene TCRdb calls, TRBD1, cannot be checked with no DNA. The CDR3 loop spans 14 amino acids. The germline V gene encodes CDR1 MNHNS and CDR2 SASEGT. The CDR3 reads CASSLTVTSSPLHF.

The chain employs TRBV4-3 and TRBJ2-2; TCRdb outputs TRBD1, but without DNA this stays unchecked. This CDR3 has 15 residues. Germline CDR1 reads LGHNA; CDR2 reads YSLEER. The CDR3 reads CASSQGGHITGELFF.

CDR3 sequence reads: CASRAGFGTGANVLTF. The rearrangement uses TRBV2 and TRBJ2-6; without DNA, the TCRdb call of TRBD1 cannot be checked. The CDR3 totals 16 residues. Germline V CDR1 and CDR2: SNHLY, FYNNEI.

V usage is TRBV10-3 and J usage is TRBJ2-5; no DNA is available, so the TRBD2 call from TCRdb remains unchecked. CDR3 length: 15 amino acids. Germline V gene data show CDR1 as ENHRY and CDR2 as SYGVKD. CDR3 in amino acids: CAISEGLAVKETQYF.

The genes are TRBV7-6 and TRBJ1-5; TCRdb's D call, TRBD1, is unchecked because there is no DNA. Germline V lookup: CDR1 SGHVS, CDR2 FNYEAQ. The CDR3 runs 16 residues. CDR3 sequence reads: CASSLKGGGGNQPQHF.

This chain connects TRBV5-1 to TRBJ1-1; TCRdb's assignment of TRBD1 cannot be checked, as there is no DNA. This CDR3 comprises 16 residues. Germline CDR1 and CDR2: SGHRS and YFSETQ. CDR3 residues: CASSLRPGGRNTEAFF.

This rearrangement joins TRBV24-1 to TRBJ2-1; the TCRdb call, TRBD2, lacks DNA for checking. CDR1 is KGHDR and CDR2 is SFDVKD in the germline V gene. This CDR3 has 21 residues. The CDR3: CATSDSSLAGGQSTRYNEQFF.

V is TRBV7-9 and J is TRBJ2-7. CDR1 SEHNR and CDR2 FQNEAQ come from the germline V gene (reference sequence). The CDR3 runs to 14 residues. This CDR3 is CASRLTGSPYEQYF.

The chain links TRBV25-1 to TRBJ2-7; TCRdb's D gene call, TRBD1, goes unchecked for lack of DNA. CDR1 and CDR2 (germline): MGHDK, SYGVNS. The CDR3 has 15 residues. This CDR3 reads CASAKRAGVSYEQYF.

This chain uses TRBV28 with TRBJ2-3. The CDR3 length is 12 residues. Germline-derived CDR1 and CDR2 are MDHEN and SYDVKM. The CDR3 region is CASGKTTDTQYF.

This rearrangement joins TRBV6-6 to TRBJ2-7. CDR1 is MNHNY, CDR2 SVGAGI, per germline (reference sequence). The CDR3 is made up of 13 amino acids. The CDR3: CASSSIAGSEQYF.

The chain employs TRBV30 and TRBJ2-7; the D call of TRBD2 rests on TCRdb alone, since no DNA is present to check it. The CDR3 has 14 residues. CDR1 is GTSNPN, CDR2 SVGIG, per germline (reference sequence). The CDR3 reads CAWRGQGGWYEQYF.

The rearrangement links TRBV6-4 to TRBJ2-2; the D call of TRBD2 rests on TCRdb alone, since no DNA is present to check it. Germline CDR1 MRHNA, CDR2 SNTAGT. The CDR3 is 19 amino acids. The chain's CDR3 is CASTLQLGGHSLNPGELFF.

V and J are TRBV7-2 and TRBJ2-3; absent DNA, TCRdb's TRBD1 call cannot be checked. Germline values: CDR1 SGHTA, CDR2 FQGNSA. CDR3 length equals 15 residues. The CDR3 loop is CASSPDRGFVGTQYF.

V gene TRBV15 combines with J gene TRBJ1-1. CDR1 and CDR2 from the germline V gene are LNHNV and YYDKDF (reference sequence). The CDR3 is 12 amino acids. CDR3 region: CATRSMNTEAFF.

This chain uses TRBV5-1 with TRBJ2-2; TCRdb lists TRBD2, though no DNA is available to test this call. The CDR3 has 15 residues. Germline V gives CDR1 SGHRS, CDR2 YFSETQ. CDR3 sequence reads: CASKPGLANTGELFF. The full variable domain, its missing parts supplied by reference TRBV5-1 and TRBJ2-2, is KAGVTQTPRYLIKTRGQQVTLSCSPISGHRSVSWYQQTPGQGLQFLFEYFSETQRNKGNFPGRFSGRQFSNSRSEMNVSTLELGDSALYLCASKPGLANTGELFFGEGSRLTVL.

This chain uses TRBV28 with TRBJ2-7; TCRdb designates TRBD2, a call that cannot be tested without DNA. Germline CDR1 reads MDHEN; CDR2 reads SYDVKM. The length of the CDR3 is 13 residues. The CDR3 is CASSSSGSYEQYF.

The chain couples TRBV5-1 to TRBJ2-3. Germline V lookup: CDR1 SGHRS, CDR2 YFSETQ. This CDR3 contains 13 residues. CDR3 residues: CASRKASTDTQYF.

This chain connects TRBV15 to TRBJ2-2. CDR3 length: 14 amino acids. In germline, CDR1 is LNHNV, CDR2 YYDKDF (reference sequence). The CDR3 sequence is CATSRKGNTGELFF.

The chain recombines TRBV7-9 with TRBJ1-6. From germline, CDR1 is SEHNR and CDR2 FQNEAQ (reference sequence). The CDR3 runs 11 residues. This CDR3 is CASSLGTPLHF.

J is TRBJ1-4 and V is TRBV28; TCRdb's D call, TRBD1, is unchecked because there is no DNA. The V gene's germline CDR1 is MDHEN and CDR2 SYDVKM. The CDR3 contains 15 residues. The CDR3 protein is CASSLVGRVREKLFF.

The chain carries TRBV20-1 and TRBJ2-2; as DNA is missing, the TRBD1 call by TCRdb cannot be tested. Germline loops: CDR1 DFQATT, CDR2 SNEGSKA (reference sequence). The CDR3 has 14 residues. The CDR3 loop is CSAYRGLNTGELFF.